Each of the 25 T cell receptor beta chains below was sequenced from the same sample in a study of control samples from healthy donors and cancer patients. The repertoire was sequenced with immunoSEQ multiplex PCR; TCRdb's copy has only in-frame clones and lacks some. The data show over 150,000 clones, with roughly 95% seen just once and over 0.9% held by the top ten. Sequencing input: blood. The receptors stem from a woman in her thirties in good health.

The chain has TRBV15 and TRBJ2-1, with 9 bases identical to TRBD2. Germline values: CDR1 LNHNV, CDR2 YYDKDF (reference sequence). The CDR3 length is 16 residues. Trimming removed 0 bases from V and 9 bases from J; junction bases left unmatched: 9. The CDR3 sequence is CATSRDRLAGFGEQFF. Here the CDR3 DNA reads TGTGCCACCAGCAGAGATAGGCTAGCGGGGTTCGGTGAGCAGTTCTTC.

This chain joins TRBV6-1 and TRBJ1-2; D is perhaps TRBD1 (5 bases). The CDR3 loop spans 15 amino acids. CDR1 MNHNS and CDR2 SASEGT come from the germline V gene. Trimming took 2 bases from V and 5 from J, leaving 15 bases between them. The chain's CDR3 is CASSERGSYYYGYTF. CDR3 DNA sequence: TGTGCCAGCAGTGAACGGGGCAGTTATTATTATGGCTACACCTTC.

The chain links TRBV5-1 to TRBJ2-2; 7 nucleotides line up with TRBD1. Germline V gene lookup returns CDR1 SGHRS and CDR2 YFSETQ. The CDR3 has 18 residues. V dropped 3 bases and J dropped 8; count of bases not matched to a gene: 19. Here the CDR3 DNA reads TGCGCCAGCAGCTCGGCTCGTTTCCGGGACAGAGTACATGGGGAGCTGTTTTTT. Its protein is CASSSARFRDRVHGELFF. Full variable domain (outside the CDR3, taken from reference TRBV5-1 and TRBJ2-2): KAGVTQTPRYLIKTRGQQVTLSCSPISGHRSVSWYQQTPGQGLQFLFEYFSETQRNKGNFPGRFSGRQFSNSRSEMNVSTLELGDSALYLCASSSARFRDRVHGELFFGEGSRLTVL.

The chain is built from TRBV25-1 and TRBJ2-7, with D perhaps matching TRBD2 (5 bases). This CDR3 is 13 amino acids long. Trimming stripped 6 bases from V and 4 bases from J, with 13 bases between. In germline, CDR1 is MGHDK, CDR2 SYGVNS. This CDR3 reads CASRSGVGYEQYF. The DNA of the CDR3 is TGTGCCAGCAGGTCCGGGGTCGGGTACGAGCAGTACTTC.

V gene TRBV9 combines with J gene TRBJ2-2; perhaps TRBD2 as D (7 bases). The V end lost 3 bases, the J end lost 2 bases, and 17 bases lay between the germline ends. Germline V gene lookup returns CDR1 SGDLS and CDR2 YYNGEE. This CDR3 region has 17 residues. CDR3 residues: CASSAWGGDSNTGELFF. CDR3 DNA sequence: TGTGCCAGCAGCGCCTGGGGGGGCGATTCCAACACCGGGGAGCTGTTTTTT.

This rearrangement joins TRBV7-9 to TRBJ1-2; 7 bases agree with TRBD1. This CDR3 is 15 amino acids long. The trim removed 5 bases at V and 2 bases at J, leaving 8 bases unmatched. From germline, CDR1 is SEHNR and CDR2 FQNEAQ (reference sequence). The CDR3: CASSPWEQGNYGYTF. The CDR3 nucleotides are TGTGCCAGCAGCCCCTGGGAACAGGGGAACTATGGCTACACCTTC. Drawing the rest from reference TRBV7-9 and TRBJ1-2, the complete variable domain is DTGVSQNPRHKITKRGQNVTFRCDPISEHNRLYWYRQTLGQGPEFLTYFQNEAQLEKSRLLSDRFSAERPKGSFSTLEIQRTEQGDSAMYLCASSPWEQGNYGYTFGSGTRLTVV.

This chain joins TRBV2 and TRBJ2-7; TRBD1 is a possible D gene (6 bases). The V end was cut by 3 bases, the J end by 3 bases, with 21 bases between. CDR1 is SNHLY, CDR2 FYNNEI, per germline. The CDR3 length is 17 residues. CDR3 sequence: CASSDYWARDTNYEQYF. CDR3 nucleotide sequence: TGTGCCAGCAGTGACTATTGGGCTCGGGACACAAACTACGAGCAGTACTTC. Full variable domain (outside the CDR3, taken from reference TRBV2 and TRBJ2-7): EPEVTQTPSHQVTQMGQEVILRCVPISNHLYFYWYRQILGQKVEFLVSFYNNEISEKSEIFDDQFSVERPDGSNFTLKIRSTKLEDSAMYFCASSDYWARDTNYEQYFGPGTRLTVT.

The CDR3: CASSPRGGGEKLFF. DNA for the CDR3: TGTGCCAGCAGCCCTAGAGGAGGTGGGGAAAAACTGTTTTTT. The chain carries TRBV3-1 (or the pseudogene TRBV3-2) and TRBJ1-4, with D uncertain. This CDR3 region has 14 residues. Trimming removed 4 bases at V and 8 bases at J, with 14 bases between. Germline loops: CDR1 LGHDT, CDR2 YNNKEL (reference sequence).

At least ten counts were recorded for this clone. V is TRBV6-1 and J is TRBJ2-7; no firm D call. Deletions cut 0 bases from V and 6 bases from J, with 12 bases between. CDR3 size: 14 residues. Germline values: CDR1 MNHNS, CDR2 SASEGT. The CDR3 region has the DNA TGTGCCAGCAGTGAAGCCTCAGAAGTTCGCGAGCAGTACTTC. This gives the protein CASSEASEVREQYF.

V is TRBV5-1 and J is TRBJ2-7; 12 bases align to TRBD2. The V gene's germline CDR1 is SGHRS and CDR2 YFSETQ. Trimming at V came to 4 bases and at J to 5 bases, leaving 7 bases not matched to a gene. The CDR3 totals 15 residues. As DNA, the CDR3 is TGCGCCAGCAGCGGCCTAGCGGGAGGGCCCCACGAGCAGTACTTC. This gives the protein CASSGLAGGPHEQYF.

The gene calls are TRBV30 and TRBJ1-3; 9 bases map to TRBD1. V lost 2 bases and J lost 4; bases outside the gene matches: 6. Per germline, CDR1 GTSNPN and CDR2 SVGIG (reference sequence). This CDR3 is built from 15 residues. The DNA for the CDR3 is TGTGCCTGGAGTATCTCTGGACAGGGGGGAAACACCATATATTTT. It specifies CAWSISGQGGNTIYF.

This clone was counted only a few times. This chain connects TRBV15 to TRBJ1-3, with a possible D match to TRBD1 (5 bases). This CDR3 is 16 amino acids long. Germline V gene lookup returns CDR1 LNHNV and CDR2 YYDKDF (reference sequence). The germline V and J ends were trimmed by 7 bases and 0 bases, with 16 bases remaining between them. This chain's CDR3 is CATNFRDVSSGNTIYF. CDR3 coding DNA: TGTGCCACCAATTTTAGGGACGTGAGCTCTGGAAACACCATATATTTT.

The gene calls are TRBV4-1 and TRBJ1-5, with a weak D call TRBD1 (5 bases). CDR3 length: 15 residues. CDR1 is MGHRA and CDR2 is YSYEKL in the germline V gene. V was shortened by 4 bases and J by 0 bases, with 10 bases between the two germline ends. The CDR3 reads CASSLAGHSNQPQHF. DNA of the CDR3: TGCGCCAGCAGCCTCGCAGGGCATAGCAATCAGCCCCAGCATTTT.

This sequence joins TRBV7-2 and TRBJ2-3; 7 positions match TRBD2. J lost 3 bases, V lost 4 bases, and 1 base had no gene match. The CDR3 extends over 13 amino acids. CDR1 is SGHTA and CDR2 is FQGNSA in the germline V gene. Here the CDR3 reads CASSYGGTDTQYF. The CDR3 DNA is TGTGCCAGCAGCTACGGGGGGACAGATACGCAGTATTTT.

V usage is TRBV10-3 and J usage is TRBJ1-2; no clear D. This CDR3 is 12 amino acids long. V lost 11 bases and J lost 4, with 14 bases in between. Germline V gives CDR1 ENHRY, CDR2 SYGVKD. CDR3 region: CASSPETYGYTF. The CDR3 nucleotides read TGTGCCTCATCCCCGGAAACCTATGGCTACACCTTC.

The rearrangement joins TRBV5-1 to TRBJ1-3; TRBD1 might be the D (6 bases). V was cut by 0 bases and J by 0 bases, with 10 bases left in between. The CDR3 spans 16 residues. Germline V gene data show CDR1 as SGHRS and CDR2 as YFSETQ. The CDR3 nucleotides are TGCGCCAGCAGCTTGGGGGGGGCGAGCTCTGGAAACACCATATATTTT. Residues: CASSLGGASSGNTIYF.

This chain connects TRBV28 to TRBJ1-1; D gene uncertain. V gave up 2 bases and J gave up 0 bases, with 13 bases separating them. This CDR3 has 16 amino acids. Germline CDR1 is MDHEN and CDR2 is SYDVKM. The CDR3 is CASSLLGRPMNTEAFF. The CDR3 nucleotides read TGTGCCAGCAGTTTACTCGGGAGACCGATGAACACTGAAGCTTTCTTT. Full variable domain (missing parts from reference TRBV28 and TRBJ1-1): DVKVTQSSRYLVKRTGEKVFLECVQDMDHENMFWYRQDPGLGLRLIYFSYDVKMKEKGDIPEGYSVSREKKERFSLILESASTNQTSMYLCASSLLGRPMNTEAFFGQGTRLTVV.

The genes are TRBV2 and TRBJ2-2, with 9 bases lining up with TRBD1. The CDR3 runs 15 residues. The J segment lost 5 bases and the V segment lost 6 bases, leaving 7 bases of the junction unmatched. Germline V lookup: CDR1 SNHLY, CDR2 FYNNEI. CDR3 sequence: CASSNRGRWTGELFF. The CDR3 bases are TGTGCCAGCAGCAACAGGGGGCGGTGGACCGGGGAGCTGTTTTTT. The variable domain in full, with the rest retrieved from reference TRBV2 and TRBJ2-2, is EPEVTQTPSHQVTQMGQEVILRCVPISNHLYFYWYRQILGQKVEFLVSFYNNEISEKSEIFDDQFSVERPDGSNFTLKIRSTKLEDSAMYFCASSNRGRWTGELFFGEGSRLTVL.

The chain combines TRBV28 with TRBJ2-1, with D perhaps matching TRBD1 or TRBD2 (6 bases each). Trimming left V 6 bases short and J 4 bases short, with 22 bases between. Germline V CDR1 and CDR2: MDHEN, SYDVKM. CDR3 length: 17 residues. The CDR3 reads CASRPLRGENHYNEQFF. Here the CDR3 DNA reads TGTGCCAGCAGACCCTTGAGGGGGGAGAATCATTACAATGAGCAGTTCTTC.

This chain uses TRBV6-5 with TRBJ1-2, with TRBD1 as a possible D gene (5 bases). CDR1 is MNHEY, CDR2 SVGAGI, per germline. This CDR3 has 13 amino acids. V was cut by 5 bases and J by 4 bases, with 11 bases left in between. The CDR3 nucleotides read TGTGCCAGCAGTCTCAGGGTTACCTATGGCTACACCTTC. Its protein is CASSLRVTYGYTF.

The CDR3 here is CATSRAPPDRGMGSYEQYF. CDR3 sequence (DNA): TGTGCCACCAGCAGAGCTCCACCGGACAGGGGTATGGGGTCCTACGAGCAGTACTTC. The V and J genes are TRBV15 and TRBJ2-7; 9 positions agree with TRBD1. With V trimmed by 1 base and J by 1 base, 14 bases remained unmatched. The CDR3 is 19 residues long. The germline CDR1 and CDR2 sequences are LNHNV and YYDKDF (reference sequence).

In regard to this clone: At the DNA level, this CDR3 is encoded by other sequences in the same sample as well. The V gene is TRBV27, the J gene TRBJ1-5; D is uncertain. CDR3 length: 14 amino acids. V shed 0 bases and J shed 2 bases, with 5 bases lying between them. Germline V lookup: CDR1 MNHEY, CDR2 SMNVEV (reference sequence). The CDR3 is CASSLSGGNQPQHF. The CDR3 DNA reads TGTGCCAGCAGTTTATCGGGTGGCAATCAGCCCCAGCATTTT.

The rearrangement uses TRBV11-2 and TRBJ2-1; no reliable D call. The germline V gene has CDR1 SGHAT and CDR2 FQNNGV. The V gene lost 3 bases and the J gene lost 0 bases, with 12 bases spanning the gap. CDR3 length: 16 residues. The CDR3 sequence is CASSFDGVSSYNEQFF. The CDR3 DNA sequence: TGTGCCAGCAGCTTCGATGGGGTGAGCTCCTACAATGAGCAGTTCTTC.

The chain joins TRBV27 to TRBJ1-1; D remains ambiguous. The CDR3 sequence is 13 residues long. Trimming removed 2 bases at V and 0 bases at J, with 4 bases between. Germline lookup yields CDR1 MNHEY and CDR2 SMNVEV (reference sequence). CDR3 nucleotide sequence: TGTGCCAGCAGTTTAAGCATGAACACTGAAGCTTTCTTT. Translated, it gives CASSLSMNTEAFF.

V usage is TRBV10-2 and J usage is TRBJ1-5; possibly TRBD1 for D (6 bases). The germline CDR1 and CDR2 sequences are WSHSY and SAAADI. V shed 6 bases and J shed 2 bases, with 17 bases lying between them. CDR3 length: 16 residues. Here the CDR3 reads CASRGPGAEGNQPQHF. The CDR3 DNA follows: TGCGCCAGCAGAGGCCCAGGGGCAGAGGGCAATCAGCCCCAGCATTTT.